These T cell receptor beta chains were read from a single sample in a study of blood T cells in healthy people across ages. TCRdb passed the 5' RACE reads through MiXCR, listing each CDR3 protein once. The sample contains fewer than 2,000,000 distinct CDR3 sequences, around 35% of which appear only once. Source material: blood. These receptors were obtained from a woman aged 30 to 39 in good health. Each CDR3 is given with its conserved first and last residue. A D gene is named only where the DNA matches it firmly. The listing skips clone size in some rows; elsewhere it reads once, few, many or a size class.

clone size | J gene | V gene | D gene | CDR3 protein | CDR3 DNA
many | TRBJ2-5 | TRBV3-1 | TRBD2 | CASSQVGTKQETQYF | TGTGCCAGCAGCCAAGTGGGGACTAAGCAAGAGACCCAGTACTTC
few | TRBJ2-1 | TRBV9 | - | CASSPRGISGYNEQFF | TGTGCCAGCAGCCCCCGGGGGATCTCGGGGTACAATGAGCAGTTCTTC
- | TRBJ2-1 | TRBV28 | TRBD2 | CASSLKGLAGENEQFF | TGTGCCAGCAGTTTAAAGGGACTAGCGGGAGAAAATGAGCAGTTCTTC
- | TRBJ2-2 | TRBV2 | - | CASTPQGRGTGELFF | TGTGCCAGCACCCCACAGGGGCGGGGGACCGGGGAGCTGTTTTTT
- | TRBJ2-3 | TRBV7-3 | TRBD1 | CASSPVGGSSTDTQYF | TGTGCCAGCAGCCCAGTAGGGGGCTCTAGCACAGATACGCAGTATTTT
few | TRBJ2-7 | TRBV20-1 | TRBD2 | CSAMKTGGTYEQYF | TGCAGTGCCATGAAAACGGGGGGGACCTACGAGCAGTACTTC
- | TRBJ2-1 | TRBV7-3 | - | CASSILGSSYNEQFF | TGTGCCAGCAGTATACTGGGGAGCTCCTACAATGAGCAGTTCTTC
- | TRBJ2-5 | TRBV13 | - | CASSLTGPRETQYF | TGTGCCAGCAGCTTAACAGGTCCCCGGGAGACCCAGTACTTC
few | TRBJ1-1 | TRBV6-5 | - | CASSTQGLPEAFF | TGTGCCAGCAGCACCCAGGGTCTCCCTGAAGCTTTCTTT
many | TRBJ2-7 | TRBV20-1 | - | CSARDRNYEQYF | TGCAGTGCTAGGGACAGAAACTACGAGCAGTACTTC
few | TRBJ1-2 | TRBV5-4 | TRBD1 | CASSLDHRGYGYTF | TGTGCCAGCAGCCTGGACCACAGGGGTTATGGCTACACCTTC
few | TRBJ2-1 | TRBV20-1 | - | CSVPTSGTRSYNEQFF | TGCAGTGTTCCAACCTCTGGGACTCGCTCCTACAATGAGCAGTTCTTC
few | TRBJ2-3 | TRBV20-1 | TRBD1 | CSARPPGQGVGTDTQYF | TGCAGTGCTAGACCCCCCGGGCAGGGGGTCGGCACAGATACGCAGTATTTT
- | TRBJ2-1 | TRBV28 | - | CASSLSLALLGQFF | TGTGCCAGCAGTTTGAGTCTAGCCCTTTTGGGGCAGTTCTTC
- | TRBJ1-2 | TRBV9 | TRBD1 | CASSATGGLCYGYTF | TGTGCCAGCAGCGCTACAGGGGGGTTGTGCTATGGCTACACCTTC
few | TRBJ2-1 | TRBV9 | TRBD2 | CASAGGAWNNEQFF | TGTGCCAGCGCCGGGGGGGCTTGGAACAATGAGCAGTTCTTC
few | TRBJ1-2 | TRBV5-1 | TRBD1 | CASSLGQGRSGYTF | TGCGCCAGCAGCTTGGGACAGGGTCGATCCGGCTACACCTTC
- | TRBJ2-1 | TRBV11-2 | TRBD2 | CASSDNPGTSGSWQFF | TGTGCCAGCAGTGATAATCCCGGTACTAGCGGGAGTTGGCAGTTCTTC
few | TRBJ2-7 | TRBV3-1 | - | CASSQGTGKQYF | TGTGCCAGCAGCCAAGGAACAGGGAAGCAGTACTTC
few | TRBJ2-6 | TRBV12-3/TRBV12-4 | TRBD1 | CASSPPRTGNRANVLTF | TGTGCCAGCAGCCCACCCCGGACAGGGAATAGGGCCAACGTCCTGACTTTC
once | TRBJ2-5 | TRBV15 | TRBD2 | CATSRLRGGQETQYF | TGCGCCACCAGCAGGTTACGGGGGGGGCAAGAGACCCAGTACTTC
few | TRBJ2-7 | TRBV6-1 | TRBD2 | CASSDPWTSGMGEQYF | TGTGCCAGCAGTGACCCATGGACTAGCGGGATGGGCGAGCAGTACTTC